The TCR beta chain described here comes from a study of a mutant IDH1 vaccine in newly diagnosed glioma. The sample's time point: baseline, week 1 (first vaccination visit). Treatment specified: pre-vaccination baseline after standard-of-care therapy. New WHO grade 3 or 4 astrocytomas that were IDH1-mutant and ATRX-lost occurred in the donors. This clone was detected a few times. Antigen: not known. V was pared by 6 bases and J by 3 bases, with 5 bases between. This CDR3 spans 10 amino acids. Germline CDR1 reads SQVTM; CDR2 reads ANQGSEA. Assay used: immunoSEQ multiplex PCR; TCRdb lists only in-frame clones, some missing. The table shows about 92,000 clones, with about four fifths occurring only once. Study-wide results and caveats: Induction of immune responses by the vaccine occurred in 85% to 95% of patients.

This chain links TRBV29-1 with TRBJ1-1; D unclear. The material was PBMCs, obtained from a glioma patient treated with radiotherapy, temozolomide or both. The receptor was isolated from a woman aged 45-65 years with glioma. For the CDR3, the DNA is TGCAGCGTCCGGGACACTGAAGCTTTCTTT. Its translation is CSVRDTEAFF.